This TCR beta chain was obtained from a study of preoperative IRX-2 immunotherapy in early breast cancer. CDR1 and CDR2 (germline): ENHRY, SYGVKD. The CDR3 length is 13 residues. V was clipped by 2 bases and J by 5 bases, with 9 bases between them. The table came from immunoSEQ multiplex PCR; TCRdb's copy has only in-frame clones and leaves some out. The table lists 40,000 to 45,000 clones, around three quarters of them singletons. Treatment described: preoperative locoregional IRX-2 cytokine immunotherapy. This phase Ib study tested locoregional IRX-2 cytokine immunotherapy given before surgery. This receptor was obtained from a human donor with breast cancer. This chain joins TRBV10-3 and TRBJ1-1; D unresolved. The source was tumor tissue, collected after IRX-2 immunotherapy. CDR3 DNA sequence: TGTGCCATCAGTGAGGTGGGGAATACTGAAGCTTTCTTT. Residues: CAISEVGNTEAFF.